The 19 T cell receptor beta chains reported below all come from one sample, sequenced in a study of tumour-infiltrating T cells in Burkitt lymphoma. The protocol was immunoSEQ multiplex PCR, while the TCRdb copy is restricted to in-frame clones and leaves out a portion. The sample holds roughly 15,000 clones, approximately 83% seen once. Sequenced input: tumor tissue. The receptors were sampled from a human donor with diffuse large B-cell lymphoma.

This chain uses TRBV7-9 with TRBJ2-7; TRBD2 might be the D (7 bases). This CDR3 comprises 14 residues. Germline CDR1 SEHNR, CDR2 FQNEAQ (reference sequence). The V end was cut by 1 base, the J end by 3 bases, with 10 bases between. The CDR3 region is CASSLVGGLYEQYF. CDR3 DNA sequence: TGTGCCAGCAGCTTAGTGGGGGGGCTCTACGAGCAGTACTTC.

The CDR3 DNA follows: TGTGCCAGCAGTTTAAACGGGCGCTCGGATTCACCCCTCCACTTT. Amino acids: CASSLNGRSDSPLHF. The chain uses TRBV27 and TRBJ1-6, with unresolved D. CDR1 is MNHEY and CDR2 is SMNVEV in the germline V gene (reference sequence). This CDR3 has 15 amino acids. Trimming left V 2 bases short and J 8 bases short, with 13 bases between.

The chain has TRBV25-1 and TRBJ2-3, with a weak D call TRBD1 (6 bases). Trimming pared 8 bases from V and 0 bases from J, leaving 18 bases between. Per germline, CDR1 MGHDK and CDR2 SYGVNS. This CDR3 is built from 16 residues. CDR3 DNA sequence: TGTGCCAGCTCACCACTCGGGACACCTAGCACAGATACGCAGTATTTT. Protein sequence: CASSPLGTPSTDTQYF. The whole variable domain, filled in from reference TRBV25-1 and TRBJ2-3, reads EADIYQTPRYLVIGTGKKITLECSQTMGHDKMYWYQQDPGMELHLIHYSYGVNSTEKGDLSSESTVSRIRTEHFPLTLESARPSHTSQYLCASSPLGTPSTDTQYFGPGTRLTVL.

CDR3 DNA: TGTGCCATCAGTCGAGAGGACAGAAGCACAGATACGCAGTATTTT. Encoded protein: CAISREDRSTDTQYF. The chain combines TRBV10-3 with TRBJ2-3; the D gene is possibly TRBD1 (6 bases). The CDR3 has 15 residues. V lost 5 bases and J lost 0, with 12 bases in between. CDR1 is ENHRY and CDR2 is SYGVKD in the germline V gene.

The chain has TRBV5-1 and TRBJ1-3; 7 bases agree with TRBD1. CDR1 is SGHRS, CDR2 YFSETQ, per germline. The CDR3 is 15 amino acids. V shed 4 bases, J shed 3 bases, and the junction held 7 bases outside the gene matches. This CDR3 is CASSRQGVGGNTIYF. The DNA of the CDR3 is TGCGCCAGCAGCCGTCAGGGGGTTGGTGGAAACACCATATATTTT.

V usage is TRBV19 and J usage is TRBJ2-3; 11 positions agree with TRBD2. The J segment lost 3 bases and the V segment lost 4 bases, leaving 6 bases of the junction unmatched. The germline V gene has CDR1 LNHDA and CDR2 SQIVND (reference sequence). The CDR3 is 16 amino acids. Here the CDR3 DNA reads TGTGCCAGTAGTAGGGGACTAGCGGATAATACAGATACGCAGTATTTT. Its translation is CASSRGLADNTDTQYF.

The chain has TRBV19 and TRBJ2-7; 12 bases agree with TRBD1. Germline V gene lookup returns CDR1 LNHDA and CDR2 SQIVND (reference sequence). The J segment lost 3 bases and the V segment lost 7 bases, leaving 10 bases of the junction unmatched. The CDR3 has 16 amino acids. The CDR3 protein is CASTVSGTGGVYEQYF. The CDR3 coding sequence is TGTGCCAGTACTGTGTCAGGGACAGGGGGCGTCTACGAGCAGTACTTC.

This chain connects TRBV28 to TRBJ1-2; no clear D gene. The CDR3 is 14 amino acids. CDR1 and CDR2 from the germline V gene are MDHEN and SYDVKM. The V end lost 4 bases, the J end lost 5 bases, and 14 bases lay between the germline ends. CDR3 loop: CASSSGSSRYGYTF. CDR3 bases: TGTGCCAGCAGTTCCGGGAGTTCCCGGTATGGCTACACCTTC.

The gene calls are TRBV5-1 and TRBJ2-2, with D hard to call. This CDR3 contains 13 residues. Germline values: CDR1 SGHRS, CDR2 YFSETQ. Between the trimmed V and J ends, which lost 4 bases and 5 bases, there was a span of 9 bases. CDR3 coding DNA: TGCGCCAGCAGCCCGGACGGAACCGGGGAGCTGTTTTTT. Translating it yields CASSPDGTGELFF.

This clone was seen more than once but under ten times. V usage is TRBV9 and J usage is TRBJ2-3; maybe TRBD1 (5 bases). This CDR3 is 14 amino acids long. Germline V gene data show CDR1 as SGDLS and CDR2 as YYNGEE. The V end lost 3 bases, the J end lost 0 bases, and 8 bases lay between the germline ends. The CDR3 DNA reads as TGTGCCAGCAGCGCTAGACAGAGCACAGATACGCAGTATTTT. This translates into CASSARQSTDTQYF.

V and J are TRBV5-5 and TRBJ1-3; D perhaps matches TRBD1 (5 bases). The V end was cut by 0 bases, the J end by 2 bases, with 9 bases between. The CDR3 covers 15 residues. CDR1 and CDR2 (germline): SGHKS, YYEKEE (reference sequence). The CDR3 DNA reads TGTGCCAGCAGCTTGGCCCGGGGGACTGGAAACACCATATATTTT. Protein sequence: CASSLARGTGNTIYF.

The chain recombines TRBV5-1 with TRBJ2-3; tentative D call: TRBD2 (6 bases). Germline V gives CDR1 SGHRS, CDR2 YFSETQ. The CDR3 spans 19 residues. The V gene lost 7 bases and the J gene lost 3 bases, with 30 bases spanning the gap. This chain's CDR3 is CASRTHILVEREQTDTQYF. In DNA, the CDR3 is TGCGCCAGCCGTACTCACATACTTGTTGAACGGGAGCAGACAGATACGCAGTATTTT.

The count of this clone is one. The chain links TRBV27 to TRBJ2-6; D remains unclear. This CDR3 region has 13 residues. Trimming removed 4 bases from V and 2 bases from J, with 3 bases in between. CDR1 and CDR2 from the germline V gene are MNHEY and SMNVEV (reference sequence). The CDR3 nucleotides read TGTGCCAGCAGTTGGACTGGGGCCAACGTCCTGACTTTC. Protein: CASSWTGANVLTF.

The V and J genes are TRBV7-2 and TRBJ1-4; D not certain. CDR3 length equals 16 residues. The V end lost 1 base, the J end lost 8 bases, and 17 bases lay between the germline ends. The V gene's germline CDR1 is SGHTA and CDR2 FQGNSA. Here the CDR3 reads CASSLEGRGVREKLFF. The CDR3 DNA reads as TGTGCCAGCAGCTTAGAAGGCCGGGGAGTGAGGGAAAAACTGTTTTTT.

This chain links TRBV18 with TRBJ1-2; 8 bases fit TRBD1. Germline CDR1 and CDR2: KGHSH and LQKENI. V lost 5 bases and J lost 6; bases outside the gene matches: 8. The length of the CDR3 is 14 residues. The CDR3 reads CASSTYSGGNGYTF. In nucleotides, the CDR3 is TGTGCCAGCTCAACCTACTCAGGGGGCAATGGCTACACCTTC.

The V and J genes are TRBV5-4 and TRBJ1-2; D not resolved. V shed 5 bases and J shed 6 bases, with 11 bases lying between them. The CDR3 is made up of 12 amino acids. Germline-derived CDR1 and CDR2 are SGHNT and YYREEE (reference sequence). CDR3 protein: CASRYDIDGYTF. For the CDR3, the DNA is TGTGCCAGCAGGTATGACATAGATGGCTACACCTTC.

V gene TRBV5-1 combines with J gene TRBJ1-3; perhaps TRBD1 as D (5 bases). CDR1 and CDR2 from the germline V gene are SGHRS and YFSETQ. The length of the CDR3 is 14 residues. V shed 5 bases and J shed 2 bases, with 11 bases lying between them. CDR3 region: CASSLRDAGNTIYF. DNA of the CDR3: TGCGCCAGCAGTCTTCGGGACGCTGGAAACACCATATATTTT.

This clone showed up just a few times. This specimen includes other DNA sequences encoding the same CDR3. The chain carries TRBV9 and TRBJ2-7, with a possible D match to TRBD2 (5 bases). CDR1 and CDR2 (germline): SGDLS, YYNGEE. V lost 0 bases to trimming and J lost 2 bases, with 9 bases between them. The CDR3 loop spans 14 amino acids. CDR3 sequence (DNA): TGTGCCAGCAGCGTAGAGGGAGTGCCCTACGAGCAGTACTTC. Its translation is CASSVEGVPYEQYF.

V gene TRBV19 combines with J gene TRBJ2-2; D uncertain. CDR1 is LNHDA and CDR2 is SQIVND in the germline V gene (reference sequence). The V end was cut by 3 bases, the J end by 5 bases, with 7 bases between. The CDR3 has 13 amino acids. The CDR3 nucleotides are TGTGCCAGTAGTATCGTCTTGACCGGGGAGCTGTTTTTT. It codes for CASSIVLTGELFF.